Listed below are T cell receptor beta chains from one sample, sequenced in a study of T-cell reconstitution after alpha-beta-depleted transplantation in children. TCRdb recomputed calls from the PCR reads with MiXCR, one row per CDR3 protein. Of around 300,000 distinct CDR3 sequences listed, over 20% are singletons. This material consisted of PBMCs, mostly from graft donor cells, taken 180 days after TCRalphabeta/CD19-depleted stem cell transplant. The source of these receptors is a male patient aged 10 to 17 who had a stem cell transplant for acute lymphoblastic leukemia, so the T cells may come from the graft donor. Each CDR3 is given with its conserved first and last residue. D genes are given only for firm matches. Expanded clones are given a class, and other clones once, few, many or no size at all.

cdr3_length	v_call	j_call	clone_size	d_call	cdr3_aa	cdr3_nt
14	TRBV2	TRBJ2-1	few	TRBD1	CANYAGTGVHEQFF	TGTGCCAATTACGCCGGGACAGGGGTGCATGAGCAGTTCTTC
16	TRBV3-1	TRBJ2-3	.	.	CASSHVLRGSVYTQYF	TGTGCCAGCAGCCACGTCCTGCGGGGATCCGTCTACACGCAGTATTTT
14	TRBV18	TRBJ2-3	.	.	CASSKRESTDTQYF	TGTGCCAGCTCGAAACGGGAGAGCACAGATACGCAGTATTTT
15	TRBV24-1	TRBJ2-5	few	.	CATSARQDPQETQYF	TGTGCCACCAGTGCTAGACAGGACCCCCAAGAGACCCAGTACTTC
14	TRBV14	TRBJ2-2	.	.	CASSQDWETGELFF	TGTGCCAGCAGCCAAGATTGGGAGACCGGGGAGCTGTTTTTT
17	TRBV5-1	TRBJ2-7	.	.	CASSLAGTGTVPYEQYF	TGCGCCAGCAGCTTGGCCGGTACCGGGACGGTGCCCTACGAGCAGTACTTC
16	TRBV7-6	TRBJ2-3	many	.	CASSLSWELGGDTQYF	TGTGCCAGCAGCTTATCTTGGGAGCTAGGTGGAGATACGCAGTATTTT
12	TRBV28	TRBJ2-7	.	.	CASSRYEGRQYF	TGTGCCAGCAGTCGTTATGAGGGGAGGCAGTACTTC
11	TRBV7-8	TRBJ2-1	.	.	CASSYTARWFF	TGTGCCAGCAGTTATACGGCGAGGTGGTTCTTC
12	TRBV29-1	TRBJ1-1	few	.	CSGVTPRTEAFF	TGCAGCGGGGTAACACCGAGGACTGAAGCTTTCTTT
16	TRBV20-1	TRBJ2-1	few	TRBD2	CSARDQTTSGRNEQFF	TGCAGTGCTAGAGATCAGACGACTAGCGGGAGGAATGAGCAGTTCTTC
15	TRBV9	TRBJ2-3	.	TRBD2	CASSTRTSSTDTQYF	TGTGCCAGCAGCACCCGGACTAGTAGCACAGATACGCAGTATTTT
14	TRBV7-2	TRBJ1-2	few	TRBD1	CASSFTWDSYGYTF	TGTGCCAGCAGCTTCACGTGGGACAGCTATGGCTACACCTTC
18	TRBV7-2	TRBJ1-1	.	.	CASSLVPLGRVPNTEAFF	TGTGCCAGCAGCTTAGTACCTCTCGGGAGGGTCCCGAACACTGAAGCTTTCTTT
14	TRBV12-3/TRBV12-4	TRBJ2-1	.	.	CASTKDLTYNEQFF	TGTGCCAGCACAAAGGACCTTACCTACAATGAGCAGTTCTTC
13	TRBV6-6	TRBJ2-1	.	TRBD1	CASSYFQDRVSFF	TGTGCCAGCAGTTACTTCCAGGACAGGGTGTCGTTCTTC
16	TRBV20-1	TRBJ2-1	.	TRBD2	CSARGLGGSPIDEQFF	TGCAGTGCTAGAGGATTGGGCGGGAGCCCCATCGATGAGCAGTTCTTC
13	TRBV3-1	TRBJ1-5	.	.	CASSPNSNQPQHF	TGTGCCAGCAGCCCAAATAGCAATCAGCCCCAGCATTTT
15	TRBV20-1	TRBJ2-1	.	TRBD2	CSARGLAGEVGEQFF	TGCAGTGCTAGAGGACTAGCGGGAGAGGTGGGTGAGCAGTTCTTC
14	TRBV20-1	TRBJ1-5	.	TRBD1	CSANDRESNQPQHF	TGCAGTGCTAACGACAGGGAAAGCAATCAGCCCCAGCATTTT
13	TRBV27	TRBJ2-1	.	.	CASSLAPGGRQFF	TGTGCCAGCAGTTTAGCCCCTGGTGGCCGCCAGTTCTTC
18	TRBV25-1	TRBJ2-5	.	TRBD2	CASSELRLAGWYQETQYF	TGTGCCAGCAGTGAATTGAGGCTAGCGGGGTGGTACCAAGAGACCCAGTACTTC
15	TRBV7-2	TRBJ2-2	few	TRBD2	CASRRAGGNTGELFF	TGTGCCAGCAGACGCGCGGGAGGTAACACCGGGGAGCTGTTTTTT
15	TRBV5-1	TRBJ2-2	.	.	CASSSVRLNTGELFF	TGCGCCAGCAGCTCGGTTAGACTAAACACCGGGGAGCTGTTTTTT
13	TRBV12-3/TRBV12-4	TRBJ1-1	.	.	CASSLVRGGEAFF	TGTGCCAGCAGTTTGGTCAGGGGAGGTGAAGCTTTCTTT
13	TRBV7-2	TRBJ1-1	many	.	CASSTPHRPEAFF	TGTGCCAGCAGCACTCCTCACAGGCCTGAAGCTTTCTTT
14	TRBV29-1	TRBJ2-4	few	.	CSAEAGWPKNIQYF	TGCAGCGCCGAGGCAGGGTGGCCCAAAAACATTCAGTACTTC
12	TRBV20-1	TRBJ1-2	.	TRBD1	CSAETGFYGYTF	TGCAGTGCTGAGACAGGGTTCTATGGCTACACCTTC
16	TRBV5-1	TRBJ2-7	.	.	CASSPIAGTSSYEQYF	TGCGCCAGCAGCCCAATCGCCGGGACTTCCTCCTACGAGCAGTACTTC
13	TRBV6-1	TRBJ2-7	.	TRBD2	CATGTSRSYEQYF	TGTGCCACTGGGACTAGCCGCTCCTACGAGCAGTACTTC
15	TRBV5-1	TRBJ2-2	once	.	CASSLVDTYTGELFF	TGCGCCAGCAGCTTGGTGGACACCTACACCGGGGAGCTGTTTTTT
13	TRBV18	TRBJ1-5	.	.	CASSGDTGQPQHF	TGTGCCAGCTCAGGGGACACGGGACAGCCCCAGCATTTT
16	TRBV20-1	TRBJ2-7	many	TRBD2	CSANFLLADGPLEQYF	TGCAGTGCTAACTTCCTTCTAGCGGACGGACCTCTCGAGCAGTACTTC
15	TRBV5-1	TRBJ2-4	few	.	CASSPGAMGKNIQYF	TGCGCCAGCAGCCCCGGCGCTATGGGCAAAAACATTCAGTACTTC
14	TRBV18	TRBJ1-1	.	.	CASSPTGWNTEAFF	TGTGCCAGCTCACCGACAGGTTGGAACACTGAAGCTTTCTTT
15	TRBV12-3/TRBV12-4	TRBJ2-3	many	.	CASSLRQGRTDTQYF	TGTGCCAGCAGTTTAAGGCAGGGACGCACAGATACGCAGTATTTT
15	TRBV7-3	TRBJ2-7	.	TRBD2	CASSLSGTSGYEQYF	TGTGCCAGCAGCTTATCGGGGACTAGCGGCTACGAGCAGTACTTC
13	TRBV12-3/TRBV12-4	TRBJ2-3	.	.	CASSSPREDTQYF	TGTGCCAGCAGTTCCCCCAGGGAAGATACGCAGTATTTT
11	TRBV20-1	TRBJ2-3	.	.	CSARLTDTQYF	TGCAGTGCGAGACTCACAGATACGCAGTATTTT
14	TRBV29-1	TRBJ1-2	.	TRBD1	CSVEDRDRGYGYTF	TGCAGCGTTGAAGATCGGGACAGGGGATATGGCTACACCTTC
14	TRBV20-1	TRBJ2-5	few	TRBD2	CSARVAGGGETQYF	TGCAGTGCTAGAGTAGCGGGAGGAGGAGAGACCCAGTACTTC
14	TRBV7-9	TRBJ2-4	.	.	CASSTTVAKNIQYF	TGTGCCAGCAGCACGACTGTAGCCAAAAACATTCAGTACTTC
12	TRBV3-1	TRBJ2-4	.	.	CASRSPENIQYF	TGTGCCAGCAGATCGCCCGAAAACATTCAGTACTTC
15	TRBV9	TRBJ1-2	few	.	CASRPQPGTIHGYTF	TGTGCCAGCAGACCTCAACCGGGGACGATCCATGGCTACACCTTC
14	TRBV7-9	TRBJ2-5	.	.	CASSWGVRGETQYF	TGTGCCAGCAGCTGGGGTGTAAGGGGGGAGACCCAGTACTTC
17	TRBV7-6	TRBJ2-7	few	.	CASSPGGVEGGSYEQYF	TGTGCCAGCAGCCCAGGAGGGGTAGAAGGGGGGTCGTACGAGCAGTACTTC
15	TRBV6-5	TRBJ2-1	.	.	CASSYSWGSYNEQFF	TGTGCCAGCAGTTACTCGTGGGGCTCCTACAATGAGCAGTTCTTC
17	TRBV5-1	TRBJ2-1	.	TRBD2	CASSPNVAGGIYNEQFF	TGCGCCAGCAGCCCGAACGTAGCGGGAGGGATTTACAATGAGCAGTTCTTC
17	TRBV20-1	TRBJ2-1	few	TRBD2	CSARVASGRSSYNEQFF	TGCAGTGCTAGAGTTGCTAGCGGGCGCTCCTCCTACAATGAGCAGTTCTTC
16	TRBV7-9	TRBJ2-2	.	.	CASSLGGGTNTGELFF	TGTGCCAGCAGCTTAGGGGGGGGCACGAACACCGGGGAGCTGTTTTTT
15	TRBV7-2	TRBJ1-2	.	.	CASSAHRVSNYGYTF	TGTGCCAGCAGCGCCCACAGGGTTTCTAACTATGGCTACACCTTC
17	TRBV4-1	TRBJ2-7	.	.	CASSQVGMGGRTYEQYF	TGCGCCAGCAGCCAAGTGGGGATGGGGGGACGTACCTACGAGCAGTACTTC
16	TRBV12-3/TRBV12-4	TRBJ2-7	few	.	CASSPNHERAARGQYF	TGTGCCAGCAGCCCCAACCACGAGCGAGCGGCCCGAGGGCAGTACTTC
16	TRBV15	TRBJ2-3	.	.	CATSRDWESRTDTQYF	TGTGCCACCAGCAGAGATTGGGAAAGCAGAACAGATACGCAGTATTTT
13	TRBV20-1	TRBJ2-7	.	.	CSARRGAFYEQYF	TGCAGTGCTAGGCGCGGCGCCTTCTACGAGCAGTACTTC
12	TRBV12-3/TRBV12-4	TRBJ2-7	.	.	CASSLGSHEQYF	TGTGCCAGCAGTTTGGGCTCACACGAGCAGTACTTC
18	TRBV4-1	TRBJ2-7	.	TRBD2	CASSLQWEPGLAGDEQYF	TGCGCCAGCAGCCTACAATGGGAGCCGGGACTAGCGGGAGACGAGCAGTACTTC
14	TRBV12-3/TRBV12-4	TRBJ2-7	.	TRBD1	CASSLNGQGYEQYF	TGTGCCAGCAGTTTAAACGGACAGGGTTACGAGCAGTACTTC